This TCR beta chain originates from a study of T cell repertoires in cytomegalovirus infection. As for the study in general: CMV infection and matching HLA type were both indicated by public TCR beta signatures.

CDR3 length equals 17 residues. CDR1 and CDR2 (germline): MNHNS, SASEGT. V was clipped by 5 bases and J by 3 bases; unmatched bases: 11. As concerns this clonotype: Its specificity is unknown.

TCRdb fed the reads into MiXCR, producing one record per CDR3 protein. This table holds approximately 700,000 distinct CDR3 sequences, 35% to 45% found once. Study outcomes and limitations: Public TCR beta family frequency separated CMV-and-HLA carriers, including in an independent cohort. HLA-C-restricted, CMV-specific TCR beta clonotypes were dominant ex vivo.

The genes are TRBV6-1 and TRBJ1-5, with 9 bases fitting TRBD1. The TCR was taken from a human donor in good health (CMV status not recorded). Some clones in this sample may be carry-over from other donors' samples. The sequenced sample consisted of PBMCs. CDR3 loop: CASSLAQGASSNQPQHF. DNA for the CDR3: TGTGCCAGCAGTTTGGCACAGGGGGCCTCCTCCAATCAGCCCCAGCATTTT.